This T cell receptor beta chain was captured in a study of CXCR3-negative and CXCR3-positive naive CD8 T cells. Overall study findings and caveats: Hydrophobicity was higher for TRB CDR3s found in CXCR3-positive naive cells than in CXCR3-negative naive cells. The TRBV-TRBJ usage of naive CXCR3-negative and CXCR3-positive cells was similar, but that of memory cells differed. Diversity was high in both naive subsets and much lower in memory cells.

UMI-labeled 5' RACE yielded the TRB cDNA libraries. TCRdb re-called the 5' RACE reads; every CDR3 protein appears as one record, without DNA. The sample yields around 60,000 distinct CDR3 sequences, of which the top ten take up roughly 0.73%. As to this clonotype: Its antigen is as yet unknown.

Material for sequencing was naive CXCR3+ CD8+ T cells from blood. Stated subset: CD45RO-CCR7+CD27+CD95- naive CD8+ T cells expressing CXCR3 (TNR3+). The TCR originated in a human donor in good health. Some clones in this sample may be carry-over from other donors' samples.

CDR3 residues: CASSAGTGGRYEQYF. This chain links TRBV19 with TRBJ2-7; TCRdb picks TRBD1, but there is no DNA to check that call. From germline, CDR1 is LNHDA and CDR2 SQIVND (reference sequence). This CDR3 is built from 15 residues.